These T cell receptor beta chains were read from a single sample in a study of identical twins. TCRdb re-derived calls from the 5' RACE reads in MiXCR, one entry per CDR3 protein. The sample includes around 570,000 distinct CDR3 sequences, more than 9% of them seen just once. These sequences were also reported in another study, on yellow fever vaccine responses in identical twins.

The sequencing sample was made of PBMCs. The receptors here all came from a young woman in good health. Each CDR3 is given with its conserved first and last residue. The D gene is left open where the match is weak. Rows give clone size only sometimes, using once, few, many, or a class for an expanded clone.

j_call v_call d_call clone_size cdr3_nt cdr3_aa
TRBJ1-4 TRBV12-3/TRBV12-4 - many TGTGCCAGCAGTAGCTCGCGGGGCAATGAAAAACTGTTTTTT CASSSSRGNEKLFF
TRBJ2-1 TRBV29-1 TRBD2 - TGCAGCGCTTCTAGCGGGCTATACAATGAGCAGTTCTTC CSASSGLYNEQFF
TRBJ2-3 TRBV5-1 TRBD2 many TGCGCCAGCAGCCCGACTAGCGGACAAACAGATACGCAGTATTTT CASSPTSGQTDTQYF
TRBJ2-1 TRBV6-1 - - TGTGCCTACGGGCGAGGCCGCTACAATGAGCAGTTCTTC CAYGRGRYNEQFF
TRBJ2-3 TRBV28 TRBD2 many TGTGCCAGCAGTTCTGGACTAGCGGGGGGGTTCTTTGATACGCAGTATTTT CASSSGLAGGFFDTQYF
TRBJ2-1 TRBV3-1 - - TGTGCCAGCAGCCAACTAGGAAGGGACGACAATGAGCAGTTCTTC CASSQLGRDDNEQFF
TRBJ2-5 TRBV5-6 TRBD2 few TGTGCCAGCAGCTTGTTCGGGGGGGGCCAAGAGACCCAGTACTTC CASSLFGGGQETQYF
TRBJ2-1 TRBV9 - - TGTGCCAGCAGCGTTAAGACCTACAATGAGCAGTTCTTC CASSVKTYNEQFF
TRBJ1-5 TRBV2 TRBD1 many TGTGCCAGCAGTGGGCACAGGGGAAATCAGCCCCAGCATTTT CASSGHRGNQPQHF
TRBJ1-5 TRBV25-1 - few TGTGCCAGCAGTGACAGGGTTGGCAATCAGCCCCAGCATTTT CASSDRVGNQPQHF
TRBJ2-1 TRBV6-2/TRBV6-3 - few TGTGCCAGCAGTTACTCTGGGTCCGCCGGGGATGAGCAGTTCTTC CASSYSGSAGDEQFF
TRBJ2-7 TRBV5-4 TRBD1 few TGTGCCAGCAGCTTTCCGACAGGGGGAGCGGGAAAATCCTACGAGCAGTACTTC CASSFPTGGAGKSYEQYF
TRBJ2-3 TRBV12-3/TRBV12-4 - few TGTGCCAGCAGTCCAGACTCTGATACGCAGTATTTT CASSPDSDTQYF
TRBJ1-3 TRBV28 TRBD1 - TGTGCCAGCAGTTTACTTGGGACAGGTGGAAACACCATATATTTT CASSLLGTGGNTIYF
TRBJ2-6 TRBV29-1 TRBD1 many TGCAGCGTCCCGGGACAGGGCTCTGGGGCCAACGTCCTGACTTTC CSVPGQGSGANVLTF
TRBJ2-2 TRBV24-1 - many TGTGCCACCAGTGATTTCGGGTTGAATGGGGAGCTGTTTTTT CATSDFGLNGELFF
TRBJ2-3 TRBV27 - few TGTGCCAGCAGTTTCGTAGGGACCACAGATACGCAGTATTTT CASSFVGTTDTQYF
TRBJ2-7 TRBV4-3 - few TGCGCCAGCAGCCAAGCCCGAGACTTGGAGACCTACGAGCAGTACTTC CASSQARDLETYEQYF
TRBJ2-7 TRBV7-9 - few TGTGCCAGCAGCCCGCTCGGGGCAGGGGGGCTCGAGCAGTACTTC CASSPLGAGGLEQYF
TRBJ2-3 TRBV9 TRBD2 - TGTGCCAGCAGCGTAGATACTAGCGGGATACTAGATACGCAGTATTTT CASSVDTSGILDTQYF
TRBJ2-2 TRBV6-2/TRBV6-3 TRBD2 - TGTGCCAGCAGTTGGACTAGCGGGAGACATACCGGGGAGCTGTTTTTT CASSWTSGRHTGELFF
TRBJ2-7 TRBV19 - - TGTGCCAGTAGTTCGAGAGACAGATTAGTCTACGAGCAGTACTTC CASSSRDRLVYEQYF
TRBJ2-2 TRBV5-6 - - TGTGCCAGCAGCTCGACACCAGCACGGACCGGGGAGCTGTTTTTT CASSSTPARTGELFF
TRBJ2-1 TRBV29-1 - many TGCAGCGTTGAATTAGTGTCAGGCTCATACAATGAGCAGTTCTTC CSVELVSGSYNEQFF
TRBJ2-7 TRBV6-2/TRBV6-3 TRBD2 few TGTGCCAGCAGTTACGCGGGAGGGCTAGACGAGCAGTACTTC CASSYAGGLDEQYF
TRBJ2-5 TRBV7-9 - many TGTGCCACCGGTATAGTTAGGACCGAGTCGGAGACCCAGTACTTC CATGIVRTESETQYF
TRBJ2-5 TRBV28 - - TGTGCCAGCACCGCCTGGGGCCCAGAGACCCAGTACTTC CASTAWGPETQYF
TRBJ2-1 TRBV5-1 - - TGCGCCAGCAGGGCCGGGTCGGCGGAGTTCTTC CASRAGSAEFF
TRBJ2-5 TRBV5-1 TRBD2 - TGCGCCAGCAGCAAGGGACTAGCGGGGGCCCAAGAGACCCAGTACTTC CASSKGLAGAQETQYF
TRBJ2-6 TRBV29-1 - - TGCAGCGTTGAAGGGGGCGTGGGTGGTGCAGGGGCCAACGTCCTGACTTTC CSVEGGVGGAGANVLTF
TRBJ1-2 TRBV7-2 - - TGTGCCAGCAGTCCAAACCCAGGTTATGGCTACACCTTC CASSPNPGYGYTF
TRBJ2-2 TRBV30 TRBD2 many TGTGCCTGGAGTGAGGGAGGGAGCACCGGGGAGCTGTTTTTT CAWSEGGSTGELFF
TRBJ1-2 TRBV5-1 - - TGCGCCAGCAGCTTGGGTGGCGAACAGGGCTATGGCTACACCTTC CASSLGGEQGYGYTF
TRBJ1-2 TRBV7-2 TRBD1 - TGTGCCAGCAGCCAAGGACAGGGGGCGGTTTGGGGCTACACCTTC CASSQGQGAVWGYTF
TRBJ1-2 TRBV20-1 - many TGCAGTGCTAGTAAACCCGGGGGATTGGGTGGCTACACCTTC CSASKPGGLGGYTF
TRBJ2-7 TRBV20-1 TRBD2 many TGCAGTGCTAGACTCCCCACTAGCGGGAGATCTTACGAGCAGTACTTC CSARLPTSGRSYEQYF
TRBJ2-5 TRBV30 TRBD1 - TGTGCCTGGTGGGGACAGGGGGCCGAGACCCAGTACTTC CAWWGQGAETQYF
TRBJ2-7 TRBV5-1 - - TGCGCCAGCAGCCAACTGGCCGAGTACCGACCCGGGGACGAGCAGTACTTC CASSQLAEYRPGDEQYF
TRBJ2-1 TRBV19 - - TGTGCCAGTAGACAGGGTAACAATGAGCAGTTCTTC CASRQGNNEQFF
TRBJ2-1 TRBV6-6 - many TGTGCCAGCAGTTACTCGGGGGGCCGCGAGCAGTTCTTC CASSYSGGREQFF
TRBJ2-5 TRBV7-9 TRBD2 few TGTGCCACCTCCCGAGGGCGGGAGAGGGAGACCCAGTACTTC CATSRGRERETQYF
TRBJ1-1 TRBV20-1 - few TGCAGTGCTAGAGTCCCGACAGGCGTATACACTGAAGCTTTCTTT CSARVPTGVYTEAFF